Listed below are T cell receptor beta chains from one sample, sequenced in a study of blood T cell repertoires in COVID-19. The method was immunoSEQ multiplex PCR; TCRdb's version includes in-frame clones alone and lacks a portion of them. The sample lists roughly 160,000 clones, approximately 81% occurring once. Source material: PBMCs or T cells enriched from blood (not recorded which). Receptors originate from a man aged 55 to 70 who had recovered from COVID-19. The CDR3 runs from the conserved cysteine through the conserved F or W. A D gene is named only where the DNA matches it firmly. A row's size may be missing; if present it is once, few, many or a size class.

TRBD1	TRBV13	TRBJ2-5	once	TGTGCCAGCAGCCAAAGAGGGGACAGGGGGCCGGAGACCCAGTACTTC	CASSQRGDRGPETQYF
.	TRBV12-3/TRBV12-4	TRBJ2-7	.	TGTGCCAGCAGTTTAGTACTCGACGAGCAGTACTTC	CASSLVLDEQYF
.	TRBV5-6	TRBJ2-5	once	TGTGCCAGCAGCTTGGTTGCCGGGACTTCTGATTGGGAGACCCAGTACTTC	CASSLVAGTSDWETQYF
.	TRBV6-6	TRBJ1-5	.	TGTGCCAGCACGGGAGACTTGGGCAATCAGCCCCAGCATTTT	CASTGDLGNQPQHF
TRBD1	TRBV27	TRBJ2-1	.	TGTGCCAGCAGTTTAAGGGGGACAGGAATAAGCTCCTACAATGAGCAGTTCTTC	CASSLRGTGISSYNEQFF
.	TRBV7-8	TRBJ1-1	.	TGTGCCAGCAGCTTAATACGCTGGGACACTAACACTGAAGCTTTCTTT	CASSLIRWDTNTEAFF
TRBD1	TRBV5-4	TRBJ2-3	.	TGTGCCAGCAGCTTGCCCCTGGGACAGGGGACAGATACGCAGTATTTT	CASSLPLGQGTDTQYF
.	TRBV7-9	TRBJ2-3	.	TGTGCCAGCAGCTTAGCGGGGGGGCCTAGCACAGATACGCAGTATTTT	CASSLAGGPSTDTQYF
.	TRBV3-1/TRBV3-2	TRBJ2-7	.	TGTGCCAGCAGCCAATTGTGGCGGCCAACCTACGAGCAGTACTTC	CASSQLWRPTYEQYF
TRBD1	TRBV29-1	TRBJ1-2	few	TGCAGCGTGGACCGGGACAGGGGTTCGGACTATGGCTACACCTTC	CSVDRDRGSDYGYTF
.	TRBV5-6	TRBJ2-5	.	TGTGCCAGCAGCTTGGCGGTACGGGAGTTGGAGACCCAGTACTTC	CASSLAVRELETQYF
TRBD1	TRBV14	TRBJ2-2	.	TGTGCCAGCAGCCAATGGGACAGGGGGAGGACCGGGGAGCTGTTTTTT	CASSQWDRGRTGELFF
TRBD2	TRBV10-3	TRBJ2-1	.	TGTGCCATCAGTGAGGCGGACACTAGCGGGAGGGGCAATGAGCAGTTCTTC	CAISEADTSGRGNEQFF
.	TRBV5-4	TRBJ2-7	.	TGTGCCAGCAGCTTGGACAGGGTTTACGAGCAGTACTTC	CASSLDRVYEQYF
TRBD1	TRBV7-2	TRBJ2-5	.	TGTGCCAGCAGCCCACAGGGGACCCTCCAAGAGACCCAGTACTTC	CASSPQGTLQETQYF
.	TRBV5-1	TRBJ2-1	few	TGCGCCAGCGGTCTAGCGTCTCCCAAGAACAATGAGCAGTTCTTC	CASGLASPKNNEQFF
.	TRBV16	TRBJ2-1	.	TGTGCCAGCAGCCCTCTCGCTAGATCCTACAATGAGCAGTTCTTC	CASSPLARSYNEQFF
.	TRBV15	TRBJ1-5	.	TGTGCCACCAGCAGTGGTCAGGGGCACCAGCCCCAGCATTTT	CATSSGQGHQPQHF
TRBD1	TRBV27	TRBJ1-4	.	TGTGCCAGCAGCCAAGGACAGGGTGAGGTGTATGAAAAACTGTTTTTT	CASSQGQGEVYEKLFF
TRBD2	TRBV5-6	TRBJ2-7	.	TGTGCCAGCAGCGGCTTCTCACGATCGGGAGGGGAGTACTTC	CASSGFSRSGGEYF
.	TRBV2	TRBJ1-2	.	TGTGCCAGCAGTGAATTTCGGGGGGCGGATGGCTACACCTTC	CASSEFRGADGYTF
TRBD1	TRBV11-1	TRBJ2-2	.	TGTGCCAGCAGCCCCGACAGGGCCGGGGAGCTGTTTTTT	CASSPDRAGELFF
TRBD2	TRBV5-1	TRBJ2-3	.	TGCGCCAGCAGCTTGGAGGGTCGGGGGGACTTCACAGATACGCAGTATTTT	CASSLEGRGDFTDTQYF
.	TRBV11-2	TRBJ1-1	once	TGTGCCAGCAGCCCAGCGGGGGGGGGTCTTGGTGTGAACACTGAAGCTTTCTTT	CASSPAGGGLGVNTEAFF
.	TRBV4-1	TRBJ2-2	.	TGCGCCAGCAGCCAAGATCGAGCGACCGGGGAGCTGTTTTTT	CASSQDRATGELFF
TRBD1	TRBV29-1	TRBJ1-1	.	TGCAGCGTTGAATTGGACAGGGGTGCTGAAGCTTTCTTT	CSVELDRGAEAFF
TRBD1	TRBV29-1	TRBJ1-1	.	TGCAGCTTCACCGGGACAGGGGGCTGGAACACTGAAGCTTTCTTT	CSFTGTGGWNTEAFF
.	TRBV4-2	TRBJ2-7	.	TGTGCCAGCAGGAACATTAACGGGATGGGCGAGCAGTACTTC	CASRNINGMGEQYF
TRBD1	TRBV19	TRBJ2-1	.	TGTGCCAGTACCGGCCTCGGGGACAGCCACAATGAGCAGTTCTTC	CASTGLGDSHNEQFF
.	TRBV7-9	TRBJ2-7	.	TGTGCCAGCAGCTCGACAGAGACTTACGAGCAGTACTTC	CASSSTETYEQYF
TRBD2	TRBV25-1	TRBJ2-1	.	TGTGCCAGCAGTGGCGGACTAGTTGAGCAGTTCTTC	CASSGGLVEQFF
.	TRBV28	TRBJ1-5	.	TGTGCCAGCAGTTTGGGGGGGCAGCCCCAGCATTTT	CASSLGGQPQHF
TRBD1	TRBV6-1	TRBJ1-4	few	TGTGCCAGCAGTGTCCGGCCAGGGGGAGATATGAATGAAAAACTGTTTTTT	CASSVRPGGDMNEKLFF
.	TRBV19	TRBJ1-4	.	TGTGCCAGTAGTATCGGACAGTCAAGGGAAAAACTGTTTTTT	CASSIGQSREKLFF
.	TRBV4-1	TRBJ2-1	.	TGCGCCAGCAGCCAAGTCAGCAATGAGCAGTTCTTC	CASSQVSNEQFF
.	TRBV11-2	TRBJ1-3	.	TGTGCCAGCAGCCTCGACATTACCTCTGGAAACACCATATATTTT	CASSLDITSGNTIYF
TRBD1	TRBV5-1	TRBJ2-7	.	TGCGCCAGCAGCTTCGGGACAGGGGGTTTATCTTCCTACGAGCAGTACTTC	CASSFGTGGLSSYEQYF
.	TRBV5-4	TRBJ1-4	.	TGTGCCAGCAGCTTGAATTGGGGGGGCTCGGCTAATGAAAAACTGTTTTTT	CASSLNWGGSANEKLFF
TRBD1	TRBV7-9	TRBJ2-1	.	TGTGCCAGCAGCTTGCTCGACAGGGGGCTCGATGAGCAGTTCTTC	CASSLLDRGLDEQFF
TRBD1	TRBV6-5	TRBJ1-6	.	TGTGCCAGCAGTTACTCGACAGGGGCCAATTCACCCCTCCACTTT	CASSYSTGANSPLHF
.	TRBV20-1	TRBJ2-4	.	TGCAGTGCCAGACTAATAAGCATTCAGTACTTC	CSARLISIQYF
.	TRBV28	TRBJ1-5	.	TGTGCCAATGGTAAGGGGGGGAGCAATCAGCCCCAGCATTTT	CANGKGGSNQPQHF
TRBD1	TRBV24-1	TRBJ2-7	.	TGTGCCACCAGTGACACCGGGACAGCGGTCTACGAGCAGTACTTC	CATSDTGTAVYEQYF
TRBD2	TRBV9	TRBJ2-3	.	TGTGCCAGCAGCGGACAGACTAGCGGAGCCAGCACAGATACGCAGTATTTT	CASSGQTSGASTDTQYF
TRBD1	TRBV12-3/TRBV12-4	TRBJ1-4	.	TGTGCCAGCGGACAGGCTGCGGATGAAAAACTGTTTTTT	CASGQAADEKLFF
TRBD2	TRBV10-3	TRBJ2-3	.	TGTGCCATCAGTGCCGGACTAGCGGGAGCGGGTGGAGATACGCAGTATTTT	CAISAGLAGAGGDTQYF
TRBD2	TRBV9	TRBJ2-7	.	TGTGCCAGCAGCGTAGCGGGGGGTTTGGCCTACGAGCAGTACTTC	CASSVAGGLAYEQYF
.	TRBV28	TRBJ1-5	.	TGTGCCAGCAGGGATGGACAGCCGGTCACTCAAAGTCAGCCCCAGCATTTT	CASRDGQPVTQSQPQHF
.	TRBV5-1	TRBJ1-2	.	TGCGCCAGCAGCTTAACAGGGACCTATGGCTACACCTTC	CASSLTGTYGYTF
TRBD2	TRBV7-2	TRBJ2-5	few	TGTGCCAGCAGCTTAGAAGGGACTAGCGGGAGGGCAGGGACCCAGTACTTC	CASSLEGTSGRAGTQYF
TRBD1	TRBV7-7	TRBJ1-1	.	TGTGCCAGCAGCCCTCGACAGGGGGACACTGAAGCTTTCTTT	CASSPRQGDTEAFF
TRBD1	TRBV11-2	TRBJ1-4	.	TGTGCCAGCAGCTCATTCGACAGGGCTAATGAAAAACTGTTTTTT	CASSSFDRANEKLFF
.	TRBV5-1	TRBJ2-2	.	TGCGCCAGTTCTTTACTAGATCCCGACACCGGGGAGCTGTTTTTT	CASSLLDPDTGELFF
TRBD1	TRBV3-1/TRBV3-2	TRBJ1-6	.	TGTGCCAGCACCGCAAGCAGGGACAGAGCGGCCCTCCACTTT	CASTASRDRAALHF
.	TRBV24-1	TRBJ2-5	few	TGTGCCACCAGTGGGTCAGGCCGGGAGACCCAGTACTTC	CATSGSGRETQYF
.	TRBV5-1	TRBJ2-5	.	TGCGCCAGCAGCTCGGGATACCAAGAGACCCAGTACTTC	CASSSGYQETQYF
.	TRBV11-1	TRBJ1-1	.	TGTGCCAGCAGCTCCATTACGCGGCGGACTGAAGCTTTCTTT	CASSSITRRTEAFF
TRBD1	TRBV19	TRBJ1-5	.	TGTGCCAGTAGTATTGGTTTTTACAGGGGATTCGATCAGCCCCAGCATTTT	CASSIGFYRGFDQPQHF
.	TRBV28	TRBJ2-2	.	TGTGCCAGCACCTCGAGCCCGAACACCGGGGAGCTGTTTTTT	CASTSSPNTGELFF
TRBD1	TRBV7-8	TRBJ2-3	.	TGTGCCAGCAGCCTACAGGGGGCAGGAGGTACAGATACGCAGTATTTT	CASSLQGAGGTDTQYF